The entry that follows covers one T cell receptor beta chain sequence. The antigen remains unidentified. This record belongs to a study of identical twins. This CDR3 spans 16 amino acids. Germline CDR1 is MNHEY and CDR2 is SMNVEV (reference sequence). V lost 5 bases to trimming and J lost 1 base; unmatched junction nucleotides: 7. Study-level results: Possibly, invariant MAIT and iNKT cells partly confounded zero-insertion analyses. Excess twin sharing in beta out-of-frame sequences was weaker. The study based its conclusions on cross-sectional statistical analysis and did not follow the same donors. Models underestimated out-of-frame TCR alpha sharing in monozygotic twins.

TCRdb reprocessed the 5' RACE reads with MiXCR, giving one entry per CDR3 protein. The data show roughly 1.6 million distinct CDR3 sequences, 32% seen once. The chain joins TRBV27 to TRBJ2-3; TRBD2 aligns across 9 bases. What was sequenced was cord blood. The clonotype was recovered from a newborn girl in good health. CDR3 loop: CASSTTSGWGTDTQYF. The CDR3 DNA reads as TGTGCCAGCAGTACCACTAGCGGGTGGGGCACAGATACGCAGTATTTT.